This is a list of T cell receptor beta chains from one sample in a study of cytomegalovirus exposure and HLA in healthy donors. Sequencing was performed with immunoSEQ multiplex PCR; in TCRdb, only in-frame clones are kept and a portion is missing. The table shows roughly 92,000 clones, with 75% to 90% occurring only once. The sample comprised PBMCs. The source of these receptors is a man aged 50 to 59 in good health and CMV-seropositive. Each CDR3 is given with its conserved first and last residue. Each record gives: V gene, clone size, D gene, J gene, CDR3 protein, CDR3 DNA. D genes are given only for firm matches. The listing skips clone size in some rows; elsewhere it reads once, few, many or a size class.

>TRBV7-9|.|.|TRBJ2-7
CASSSDSTYEQYF
TGTGCCAGCAGCTCAGACTCTACCTACGAGCAGTACTTC
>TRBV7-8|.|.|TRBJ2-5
CASSLRGGVGETQYF
TGTGCCAGCAGCCTAAGGGGGGGAGTAGGGGAGACCCAGTACTTC
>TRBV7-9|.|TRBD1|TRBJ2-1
CASSPQQGESYNEQFF
TGTGCCAGCAGCCCGCAGCAGGGGGAGAGCTACAATGAGCAGTTCTTC
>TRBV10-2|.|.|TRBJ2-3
CASEGDTQYF
TGCGCCAGCGAGGGAGATACGCAGTATTTT
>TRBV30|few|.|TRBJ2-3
CAWSVMSSSEAQYF
TGTGCCTGGAGTGTAATGTCTAGCTCAGAGGCGCAGTATTTT
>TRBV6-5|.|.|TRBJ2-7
CASSYSETLGEQYF
TGTGCCAGCAGTTACTCGGAGACTTTAGGCGAGCAGTACTTC
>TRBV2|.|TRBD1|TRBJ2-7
CASRGVGQGSDEQYF
TGTGCCAGCAGGGGGGTGGGACAGGGAAGTGACGAGCAGTACTTC
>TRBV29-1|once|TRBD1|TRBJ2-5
CRVLPYLTGGSETQYF
TGCCGCGTCCTGCCTTACCTTACAGGGGGCTCGGAGACCCAGTACTTC
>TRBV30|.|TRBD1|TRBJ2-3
CAWTGTDGYTQYF
TGTGCCTGGACCGGGACAGACGGCTATACGCAGTATTTT
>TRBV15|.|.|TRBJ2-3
CATRSPPTTGDTQYF
TGTGCCACCCGCTCACCCCCGACAACGGGGGATACGCAGTATTTT
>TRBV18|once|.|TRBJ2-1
CASSNTHAGNNEQFF
TGCGCCAGCTCAAATACTCACGCAGGTAACAATGAGCAGTTCTTC
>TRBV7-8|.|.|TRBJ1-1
CASSLAAPGPTEAFF
TGTGCCAGCAGCTTAGCTGCCCCCGGTCCCACTGAAGCTTTCTTT
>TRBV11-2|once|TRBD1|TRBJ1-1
CASSLGQGVEAFF
TGTGCCAGCAGCTTAGGGCAGGGGGTAGAAGCTTTCTTT
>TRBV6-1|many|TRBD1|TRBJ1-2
CASSQDRVYGYTF
TGTGCCAGCAGTCAAGACAGGGTATATGGCTACACCTTC
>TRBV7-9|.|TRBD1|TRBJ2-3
CASSETGTGPTDTQYF
TGTGCCAGCAGCGAGACCGGGACAGGGCCCACAGATACGCAGTATTTT
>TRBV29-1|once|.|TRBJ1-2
CSVEDLQGIGKGYTF
TGCAGCGTTGAAGATCTTCAGGGGATTGGGAAGGGCTACACCTTC
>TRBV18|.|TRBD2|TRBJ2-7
CASSPAGTGGEQYF
TGTGCCAGCTCACCGGCGGGGACGGGGGGCGAGCAGTACTTC
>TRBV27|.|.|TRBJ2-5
CASSLSLQETQYF
TGTGCCAGCAGTTTATCCCTCCAAGAGACCCAGTACTTC
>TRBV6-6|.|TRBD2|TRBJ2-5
CASTTLGSGKETQYF
TGTGCCAGCACTACGCTGGGAAGCGGGAAAGAGACCCAGTACTTC
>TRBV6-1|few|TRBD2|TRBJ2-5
CASSEEWGGFETQYF
TGTGCCAGCAGTGAAGAGTGGGGGGGGTTCGAGACCCAGTACTTC
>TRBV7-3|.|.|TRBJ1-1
CASSLMALNTEAFF
TGTGCCAGCAGCTTAATGGCTTTGAACACTGAAGCTTTCTTT
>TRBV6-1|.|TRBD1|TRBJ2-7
CASIITGVYYEQYF
TGTGCCAGCATTATAACAGGGGTATACTACGAGCAGTACTTC
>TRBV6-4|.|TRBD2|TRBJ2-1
CASSVSGSSYNEQFF
TGTGCCAGCAGCGTTAGCGGGAGCTCCTACAATGAGCAGTTCTTC
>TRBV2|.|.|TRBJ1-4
CASSVREKLFF
TGTGCCAGCAGTGTGAGGGAAAAACTGTTTTTT
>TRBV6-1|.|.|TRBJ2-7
CASHVNVAAYEQYF
TGTGCCAGCCACGTCAACGTAGCGGCCTACGAGCAGTACTTC
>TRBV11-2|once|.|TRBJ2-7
CASSLAGVSYEQYF
TGTGCCAGCAGCTTAGCGGGGGTGTCCTACGAGCAGTACTTC
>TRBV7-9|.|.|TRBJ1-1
CASSSQGVTEAFF
TGTGCCAGCAGCTCTCAGGGTGTCACTGAAGCTTTCTTT
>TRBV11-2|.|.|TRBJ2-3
CATGGLRDF
TGTGCCACCGGGGGACTCAGGGATTTT
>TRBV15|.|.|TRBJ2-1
CATSRSDYNEQFF
TGTGCCACCAGTCGTTCAGATTACAATGAGCAGTTCTTC
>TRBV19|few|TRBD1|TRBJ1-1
CASNLGTVSTEAFF
TGTGCCAGTAATTTAGGGACAGTAAGCACTGAAGCTTTCTTT
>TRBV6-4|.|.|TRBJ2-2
CASSAVHTGELFF
TGTGCCAGCTCCGCGGTACACACCGGGGAGCTGTTTTTT
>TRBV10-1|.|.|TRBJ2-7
CASSARGGPAKYF
TGCGCCAGCAGTGCCCGTGGAGGCCCTGCGAAATACTTC
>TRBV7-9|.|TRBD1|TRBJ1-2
CASGDSYGYTF
TGTGCCTCCGGGGACAGCTATGGCTACACCTTC
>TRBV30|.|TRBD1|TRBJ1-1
CAWTVRTGPEAFF
TGTGCCTGGACGGTTAGGACAGGGCCTGAAGCTTTCTTT
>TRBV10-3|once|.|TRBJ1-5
CAISESTVNQPQHF
TGTGCCATCAGTGAGTCAACAGTAAATCAGCCCCAGCATTTT
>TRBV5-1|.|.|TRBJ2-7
CASSPEPQGPQGEQYF
TGCGCCAGCAGCCCTGAGCCACAGGGTCCCCAAGGCGAGCAGTACTTC
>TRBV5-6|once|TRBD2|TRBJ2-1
CASSFRSGRDNEQFF
TGTGCCAGCAGCTTCAGGAGCGGGAGGGACAATGAGCAGTTCTTC
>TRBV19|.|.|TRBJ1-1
CASTEVEAFF
TGTGCCAGTACGGAGGTGGAAGCTTTCTTT
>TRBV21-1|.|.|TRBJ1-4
CASSKGRGGNEKLFF
TGTGCCAGCAGCAAGGGTCGGGGGGGTAATGAAAAACTGTTTTTT
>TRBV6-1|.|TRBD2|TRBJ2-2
CASRPSGVNTGELFF
TGTGCCAGCAGACCCAGCGGGGTTAACACCGGGGAGCTGTTTTTT
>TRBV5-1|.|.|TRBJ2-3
CASRRDSNTDTQYF
TGCGCCAGCAGGCGTGACTCGAATACAGATACGCAGTATTTT
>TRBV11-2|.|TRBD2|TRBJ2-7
CASSLPGLAAYEQYF
TGTGCCAGCAGCTTACCGGGACTAGCAGCCTACGAGCAGTACTTC
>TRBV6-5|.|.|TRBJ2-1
CASSSDRTSSYNEQFF
TGTGCCAGCAGTTCAGACAGGACGAGCTCCTACAATGAGCAGTTCTTC
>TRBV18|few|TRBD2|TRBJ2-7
CASSPQGTSGTPYEQYF
TGTGCCAGCTCACCACAAGGGACTAGCGGGACCCCATACGAGCAGTACTTC
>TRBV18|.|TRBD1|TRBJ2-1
CASSRGQENNEQFF
TGTGCCAGCTCACGAGGACAGGAGAACAATGAGCAGTTCTTC
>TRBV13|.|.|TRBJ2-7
CASSFERGLEQYF
TGTGCCAGCAGCTTCGAACGGGGACTCGAGCAGTACTTC
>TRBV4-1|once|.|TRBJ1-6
CASSQGKSGEASPLHF
TGCGCCAGCAGCCAAGGAAAGTCAGGGGAAGCTTCACCCCTCCACTTT
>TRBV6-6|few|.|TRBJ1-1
CASRVNTEAFF
TGTGCCAGTCGGGTGAACACTGAAGCTTTCTTT
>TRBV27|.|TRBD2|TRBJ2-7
CASSATLAGDEQYF
TGTGCCAGCAGTGCCACTCTAGCGGGAGATGAGCAGTACTTC
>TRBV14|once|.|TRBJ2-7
CASSQLFGGEEQYF
TGTGCCAGCAGCCAATTATTCGGAGGAGAGGAGCAGTACTTC
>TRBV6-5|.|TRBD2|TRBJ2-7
CASSLLSWTSRMEQYF
TGTGCCAGCAGTTTACTCAGTTGGACTAGCAGAATGGAGCAGTACTTC
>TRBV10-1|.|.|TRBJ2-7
CASSVGQGTTYEQYF
TGCGCCAGCAGTGTGGGTCAGGGGACAACCTACGAGCAGTACTTC
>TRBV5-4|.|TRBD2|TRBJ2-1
CASRPGTSGTNEQFF
TGTGCCAGCAGACCCGGGACTAGCGGGACCAATGAGCAGTTCTTC
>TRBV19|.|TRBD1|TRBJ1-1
CASQTGGVTEAFF
TGTGCCAGCCAAACAGGGGGTGTCACTGAAGCTTTCTTT
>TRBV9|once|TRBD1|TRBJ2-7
CASSEAALGTGSYEQYF
TGTGCCAGCAGCGAGGCCGCCTTAGGGACAGGGTCCTACGAGCAGTACTTC